The 28 T cell receptor beta chains in this list originate from one sample, sequenced in a study of shared clonotypes between healthy human individuals. The data were produced by immunoSEQ multiplex PCR, yet TCRdb's version contains in-frame clones alone and is incomplete. The sample carries over a million clones, about 75% recorded once. The sequenced sample consisted of memory CD4+ T cells sorted from blood. Subset given: CD45RA-negative fraction. All receptors derive from a man aged 18 to 35 in good health.

This clone appeared a single time. J is TRBJ2-5 and V is TRBV11-2; 11 bases align to TRBD2. The CDR3 spans 15 residues. Unmatched junction bases numbered 7, after V lost 5 bases and J lost 5 bases. Germline loops: CDR1 SGHAT, CDR2 FQNNGV. The CDR3 DNA reads TGTGCCAGCAGCCGGGGGACTAGCGGCCAGGAGACCCAGTACTTC. It yields the protein CASSRGTSGQETQYF.

This chain links TRBV11-2 with TRBJ2-3; the D call may be TRBD1 or TRBD2 (5 bases each). The germline gives CDR1 SGHAT, CDR2 FQNNGV. V was shortened by 7 bases and J by 1 base, with 15 bases between the two germline ends. This CDR3 has 15 amino acids. For the CDR3, the DNA is TGTGCCAGCAACCCCCGGGGCGCGGGCACAGATACGCAGTATTTT. This sequence encodes CASNPRGAGTDTQYF.

The chain joins TRBV5-1 to TRBJ1-2, with no clear D. Germline lookup yields CDR1 SGHRS and CDR2 YFSETQ. V was cut by 1 base and J by 2 bases, with 9 bases left in between. The CDR3 length is 14 residues. CDR3 sequence: CASSLTALNYGYTF. As DNA, the CDR3 is TGCGCCAGCAGCTTGACGGCGTTAAACTATGGCTACACCTTC.

The chain employs TRBV7-8 and TRBJ2-7; 8 bases agree with TRBD1. Per the germline V gene, CDR1 is SGHVS and CDR2 is FQNEAQ. This CDR3 is built from 15 residues. V lost 5 bases to trimming and J lost 7 bases; unmatched junction nucleotides: 13. The CDR3 DNA is TGTGCCAGCAGCCGAGGGGCAGGGGGCCCGAGGGAGCAGTACTTC. Translating it yields CASSRGAGGPREQYF.

The chain uses TRBV6-1 and TRBJ2-1; D remains ambiguous. CDR3 length: 18 residues. V lost 2 bases and J lost 4, with 21 bases in between. Germline CDR1 MNHNS, CDR2 SASEGT. The CDR3 protein is CASSEKPLTAIGYNEQFF. CDR3 sequence (DNA): TGTGCCAGCAGTGAAAAGCCTCTTACCGCCATTGGGTACAATGAGCAGTTCTTC.

The chain is built from TRBV29-1 and TRBJ2-7; 10 positions match TRBD2. The CDR3 has 13 amino acids. Germline CDR1 reads SQVTM; CDR2 reads ANQGSEA. CDR3 loop: CRAEREGSYEQYF. For the CDR3, the DNA is TGCAGGGCGGAGCGGGAGGGGTCCTACGAGCAGTACTTC.

This chain links TRBV5-1 with TRBJ1-3; tentative D call: TRBD1 (5 bases). Per germline, CDR1 SGHRS and CDR2 YFSETQ. Trimming removed 0 bases from V and 6 bases from J, with 13 bases in between. The CDR3 runs 15 residues. The CDR3 reads CASSLDRIGVNTIYF. CDR3 coding DNA: TGCGCCAGCAGCTTGGACAGGATCGGCGTAAACACCATATATTTT.

This chain connects TRBV28 to TRBJ2-7; D possibly corresponds to TRBD2 (5 bases). V was trimmed by 4 bases and J by 3 bases, leaving 22 bases between them. Germline CDR1 is MDHEN and CDR2 is SYDVKM. This CDR3 contains 17 residues. The CDR3 protein is CASSSALPRDLIYEQYF. The CDR3 DNA reads as TGTGCCAGCAGTTCGGCCCTTCCGAGGGATTTAATCTACGAGCAGTACTTC.

The chain joins TRBV7-9 to TRBJ1-6; weak D call: TRBD1 (6 bases). The CDR3 is 16 residues long. V lost 3 bases and J lost 7, with 16 bases in between. Per the germline V gene, CDR1 is SEHNR and CDR2 is FQNEAQ (reference sequence). The CDR3 spells CASSLGAMAINSPLHF. CDR3 DNA sequence: TGTGCCAGCAGCTTGGGGGCTATGGCCATAAATTCACCCCTCCACTTT.

This chain links TRBV7-9 with TRBJ2-7; TRBD1 aligns across 8 bases. Per the germline V gene, CDR1 is SEHNR and CDR2 is FQNEAQ (reference sequence). The J segment lost 12 bases and the V segment lost 6 bases, leaving 7 bases of the junction unmatched. This CDR3 contains 11 residues. Written as DNA, the CDR3 is TGTGCCAGCAGTAAGGACAGGGTACTGTACTTC. It codes for CASSKDRVLYF.

V is TRBV6-1 and J is TRBJ2-3, with D unclear. CDR1 is MNHNS and CDR2 is SASEGT in the germline V gene. The CDR3 covers 14 residues. Trimming removed 2 bases from V and 4 bases from J, with 10 bases in between. CDR3 in DNA: TGTGCCAGCAGTGAACCCTCAGTATCAGATACGCAGTATTTT. This sequence encodes CASSEPSVSDTQYF.

The chain links TRBV6-5 to TRBJ1-2; D is ambiguous. This CDR3 has 13 amino acids. Germline-derived CDR1 and CDR2 are MNHEY and SVGAGI. V gave up 7 bases and J gave up 8 bases, with 17 bases separating them. Here the CDR3 reads CASTPGSARGYTF. The CDR3, as DNA: TGTGCCAGCACCCCCGGTTCGGCCCGAGGCTACACCTTC.

The CDR3 sequence: CASNRAYGYTF. As DNA, the CDR3 is TGTGCCAGCAACAGGGCCTATGGCTACACCTTC. V is TRBV28 and J is TRBJ1-2; D is perhaps TRBD1 (6 bases). Germline V gene sequence: CDR1 MDHEN, CDR2 SYDVKM. CDR3 length: 11 residues. With 7 bases removed from V and 4 bases from J, the gap between germline ends came to 7 bases.

This clone has just a few counts. The chain joins TRBV9 to TRBJ1-5, with D possibly being TRBD1 (5 bases). The germline V gene encodes CDR1 SGDLS and CDR2 YYNGEE. This CDR3 region has 15 residues. The V and J ends lost 0 bases and 6 bases respectively, with 13 bases between them. Here the CDR3 DNA reads TGTGCCAGCAGCGTAGATGGCGACCAGGGTCAGCCCCAGCATTTT. Translating gives CASSVDGDQGQPQHF.

The V call is TRBV7-9, the J call TRBJ1-4, with 7 bases that match TRBD1. This CDR3 is built from 14 residues. The V gene end was trimmed by 3 bases and the J gene end by 7 bases; junction bases not matched to a gene: 5. The germline CDR1 and CDR2 sequences are SEHNR and FQNEAQ (reference sequence). CDR3 in amino acids: CASSLARQGEKLFF. The CDR3 nucleotides are TGTGCCAGCAGCTTGGCCCGACAGGGTGAAAAACTGTTTTTT.

The chain recombines TRBV27 with TRBJ2-3, with D perhaps TRBD2 (5 bases). The CDR3 is 15 amino acids. Germline V gene data show CDR1 as MNHEY and CDR2 as SMNVEV (reference sequence). With 1 base removed from V and 2 bases from J, the gap between germline ends came to 10 bases. CDR3 sequence: CASSLYPGITDTQYF. For the CDR3, the DNA is TGTGCCAGCAGTTTATACCCGGGAATCACAGATACGCAGTATTTT.

This clone was observed a handful of times. The rearrangement joins TRBV4-3 to TRBJ2-5; D may correspond to TRBD1 or TRBD2 (6 bases each). V lost 4 bases and J 3 bases, leaving 18 bases between the germline ends. The CDR3 sequence is 16 residues long. In germline, CDR1 is LGHNA, CDR2 YSLEER. The CDR3 sequence: CASSRSAGGRKETQYF. DNA of the CDR3: TGCGCCAGCAGCCGGAGCGCCGGGGGCCGAAAAGAGACCCAGTACTTC.

The genes are TRBV4-1 and TRBJ2-5; 8 positions match TRBD2. V shed 5 bases, J shed 5 bases, and the junction held 13 bases outside the gene matches. This CDR3 spans 16 amino acids. CDR1 is MGHRA and CDR2 is YSYEKL in the germline V gene. For the CDR3, the DNA is TGCGCCAGCAGCGATTTAGGCCGGGGGGGAAGGGAGACCCAGTACTTC. It translates to CASSDLGRGGRETQYF.

This clone was seen only a few times. The rearrangement joins TRBV6-1 to TRBJ1-1, with D uncertain. The CDR3 is made up of 12 amino acids. Germline V gives CDR1 MNHNS, CDR2 SASEGT. V lost 7 bases and J 5 bases, leaving 11 bases between the germline ends. DNA for the CDR3: TGTGCCAGCAATGCGTCGGGGACTGAAGCTTTCTTT. The encoded protein is CASNASGTEAFF.

J is TRBJ2-5 and V is TRBV7-2, with TRBD2 matching 8 bases. The J segment lost 5 bases and the V segment lost 3 bases, leaving 11 bases of the junction unmatched. The germline gives CDR1 SGHTA, CDR2 FQGNSA. CDR3 length: 16 amino acids. For the CDR3, the DNA is TGTGCCAGCAGCTTGGACCCGGGACTAGGGTGGGAGACCCAGTACTTC. Translation gives CASSLDPGLGWETQYF.

About this clone itself: The sample contains more than one DNA sequence encoding this CDR3. This chain joins TRBV18 and TRBJ1-1; TRBD1 agrees at 10 bases. The CDR3 extends over 16 amino acids. The germline V gene has CDR1 KGHSH and CDR2 LQKENI. J gave up 0 bases and V 3 bases, and 4 bases lay outside the gene matches. Here the CDR3 DNA reads TGTGCCAGCTCACCCTCGGGACAGGGGATGAACACTGAAGCTTTCTTT. This codes for CASSPSGQGMNTEAFF.

This clone was picked up many times. The chain is built from TRBV29-1 and TRBJ2-5, with 8 bases that match TRBD1. This CDR3 is built from 15 residues. Germline CDR1 is SQVTM and CDR2 is ANQGSEA. Unmatched junction bases numbered 10, after V lost 2 bases and J lost 5 bases. CDR3: CSVESRDRRMETQYF. The CDR3, as DNA: TGCAGCGTTGAAAGTCGGGACAGGAGGATGGAGACCCAGTACTTC.

The genes are TRBV19 and TRBJ2-4; D is perhaps TRBD1 or TRBD2 (6 bases each). The germline CDR1 and CDR2 sequences are LNHDA and SQIVND (reference sequence). The CDR3 length is 13 residues. Trimming stripped 3 bases from V and 9 bases from J, with 12 bases between. CDR3 nucleotides: TGTGCCAGTAGTATGAGGGGGGTCGTCATTCAGTACTTC. This encodes CASSMRGVVIQYF.

This sequence joins TRBV6-6 and TRBJ2-1, with a tentative D call TRBD2 (6 bases). Germline assignment: CDR1 MNHNY and CDR2 SVGAGI (reference sequence). Trimming removed 4 bases at V and 10 bases at J, with 11 bases between. This CDR3 has 12 amino acids. CDR3 coding DNA: TGTGCCAGCAGTTCTCCCGCGGGGGAGCAGTTCTTC. Its translation is CASSSPAGEQFF.

This clone occurred many times. The chain recombines TRBV4-3 with TRBJ2-7; D unclear. Germline V gene lookup returns CDR1 LGHNA and CDR2 YSLEER. The CDR3 covers 13 residues. Trimming took 2 bases from V and 2 from J, leaving 7 bases between them. CDR3 sequence: CASSQRIAYEQYF. The CDR3 bases are TGCGCCAGCAGCCAAAGGATAGCCTACGAGCAGTACTTC.

This clone has a handful of counts. The chain employs TRBV4-1 and TRBJ1-1; TRBD1 might be the D (5 bases). The CDR3 loop spans 18 amino acids. Per the germline V gene, CDR1 is MGHRA and CDR2 is YSYEKL. The V gene lost 1 base and the J gene lost 3 bases, with 21 bases spanning the gap. CDR3 loop: CASSQVRRGIPKDTEAFF. In nucleotides, the CDR3 is TGCGCCAGCAGCCAAGTTCGTCGGGGGATCCCAAAAGACACTGAAGCTTTCTTT.

This clone came up many times. V is TRBV5-4 and J is TRBJ2-7, with TRBD2 matching over 8 bases. The V gene's germline CDR1 is SGHNT and CDR2 YYREEE (reference sequence). The V segment lost 4 bases and the J segment 5 bases; nucleotides outside the gene matches: 8. This CDR3 is built from 14 residues. The CDR3 DNA follows: TGTGCCAGCAGCCCGGGGGGGGCGGCAAACGAGCAGTACTTC. Protein product: CASSPGGAANEQYF.

The rearrangement links TRBV7-6 to TRBJ1-6; D remains unclear. V lost 3 bases and J lost 5, with 8 bases in between. The germline gives CDR1 SGHVS, CDR2 FNYEAQ. This CDR3 contains 14 residues. DNA of the CDR3: TGTGCCAGCAGCTTGGGCACAGATAATTCACCCCTCCACTTT. This gives the protein CASSLGTDNSPLHF.